This TCR beta chain was documented in a study of identical twins. CDR3 length equals 16 residues. Per the germline V gene, CDR1 is LGHDT and CDR2 is YNNKEL (reference sequence). V shed 0 bases and J shed 2 bases, with 13 bases lying between them. This clonotype was counted at least ten times. Via MiXCR, TCRdb re-called the 5' RACE reads, giving one row per CDR3 protein. The table lists hundreds of thousands of distinct CDR3 sequences, over 15% of them singletons, with over 10% in the top ten. This sample was shared with a second study, whose subject was T cells expressing NK-cell markers. That work states: Out of eight donors sequenced, seven tested HCMV-seropositive and the remaining one seronegative. Dominance of the CD3+CD56-NKG2C+ fraction by these clonotypes also held in a handful of donors.

The sample taken for sequencing was PBMCs. The chain carries TRBV3-1 and TRBJ2-5; no firm D call. The TCR was taken from a young woman in good health. CDR3: CASSQDLAFWQETQYF. CDR3 in DNA: TGTGCCAGCAGCCAAGACTTGGCTTTTTGGCAAGAGACCCAGTACTTC.